The sequence of this T cell receptor (beta chain) was determined in a study of blood T cell repertoires in COVID-19. For the study at large: Samples representing acute and convalescent COVID-19 were sourced from the United States, Italy and Spain.

As handled by the study authors: Amplification of reference gene primers was used by the study to estimate nucleated cell counts. TCRdb keeps only in-frame clones here, not all; method: immunoSEQ multiplex PCR. That table supplies the V and J calls and clone size; D and trimming were determined from the DNA. The sample lists about 210,000 clones, 65% to 85% occurring once. The CDR3 has 13 residues. The germline CDR1 and CDR2 sequences are GTSNPN and SVGIG (reference sequence). Trimming cost V 5 bases and J 8 bases; bases outside gene matches: 11. This clonotype originated in a man in his forties or fifties with active or convalescent COVID-19. This sequence joins TRBV30 and TRBJ1-2, with 7 bases lining up with TRBD1. The source material was peripheral blood. The chain's CDR3 is CAWEDRPSVGYTF. For the CDR3, the DNA is TGTGCCTGGGAGGACAGGCCAAGCGTGGGCTACACCTTC.